These T cell receptor beta chains were read from a single sample in a study of cytomegalovirus exposure and HLA in healthy donors. Profiled with immunoSEQ multiplex PCR; TCRdb holds only in-frame clones, not every one. The sample gives some 150,000 clones, over 60% of which show up once; approximately 2% is in the top ten. The sample taken for sequencing was PBMCs. Receptor source: a man aged 35 to 55 in good health and CMV-seronegative. Both conserved end residues are part of each CDR3.

>TRBV29-1|TRBJ1-5
CSVQFGPGNQPQNF
>TRBV5-1|TRBJ1-3
CASSQNTRSTGNTIYF
>TRBV11-3|TRBJ2-5
CASSLGRGPGTHQETQYF
>TRBV5-1|TRBJ2-3
CASSLVGTPGGTDTQYF
>TRBV25-1|TRBJ2-3
CASSELRDITDTQYF
>TRBV10-3|TRBJ2-7
CAISESPGDSYEQYF
>TRBV5-1|TRBJ1-1
CASSQEVRNTEAFF
>TRBV5-1|TRBJ1-4
CASSLYQLQGQVEKLFF
>TRBV5-1|TRBJ2-3
CASSLGPGTSGTDTQYF
>TRBV18|TRBJ1-1
CASSPPSVPNTEAFF
>TRBV30|TRBJ2-1
CAWSVRLAYNEQFF
>TRBV7-9|TRBJ2-7
CASSFLPGQGGNSYEQYF
>TRBV18|TRBJ2-2
CASSPAGGTGELFF
>TRBV28|TRBJ2-3
CASSLELAGEQDTQYF
>TRBV4-1|TRBJ2-3
CASSQDGASGLRTQYF
>TRBV2|TRBJ1-1
CASSEGGVGRAFF
>TRBV5-8|TRBJ2-2
CAPSPRTGVGTGELFF
>TRBV2|TRBJ1-6
CASSENPNWTGVNSPLHF
>TRBV19|TRBJ2-5
CASSTTGQETQYF
>TRBV6-1|TRBJ2-2
CASRGDYTGELFF
>TRBV4-2|TRBJ2-3
CASSQTRDSPQYF
>TRBV2|TRBJ2-5
CASSDRTSGETQYF
>TRBV5-1|TRBJ1-1
CASSSGTGNTEAFF
>TRBV6-5|TRBJ1-2
CASNDRGRVGYGYTF
>TRBV13|TRBJ2-2
CASSHPGGELFF
>TRBV7-9|TRBJ1-5
CASSSGGASNQPQHF
>TRBV2|TRBJ1-4
CAGGAAEKLFF
>TRBV5-1|TRBJ1-1
CASSRLAGTNTEAFF
>TRBV5-6|TRBJ2-7
CASSGLGRDDYEQYF
>TRBV5-1|TRBJ2-3
CASSLESSGTDTQYF
>TRBV7-2|TRBJ1-6
CASSLSPMTGLSYNSPLHF
>TRBV28|TRBJ2-7
CASRPGTSGRNEQYF
>TRBV13|TRBJ2-2
CASSFSSGTTDTGELFF
>TRBV6-5|TRBJ2-7
CASSYRDRGSYEQYF
>TRBV7-9|TRBJ1-4
CASSLGAGNEKLFF
>TRBV2|TRBJ1-2
CASDRSNYGYTF
>TRBV5-1|TRBJ2-3
CASSLVGGSGTDTQYF
>TRBV4-1|TRBJ2-3
CASSQDGLAGAIDTQYF
>TRBV7-8|TRBJ1-4
CASSLGGFGEKLFF
>TRBV10-3|TRBJ1-5
CAISPTGATNQPQHF
>TRBV4-1|TRBJ2-1
CASSQEGGGLAGQVSYNEQFF
>TRBV5-1|TRBJ1-1
CASSLADRGYTEAFF
>TRBV7-2|TRBJ2-1
CASSLAWGRGGPEQFF
>TRBV10-3|TRBJ2-7
CAISEPDPGTGDYEQYF
>TRBV7-2|TRBJ2-7
CASSLAGRGRSYEQYF
>TRBV5-4|TRBJ2-3
CASSFLLDRTTDTQYF
>TRBV5-1|TRBJ1-1
CASSLAGGAVTEAFF
>TRBV2|TRBJ2-7
CASRGASGYDYEQYF
>TRBV11-2|TRBJ2-7
CASSLDSYEQYF
>TRBV19|TRBJ2-7
CASSSQPGQGRHEQYF
>TRBV6-6|TRBJ2-2
CASSYNGIANTGELFF
>TRBV23-1|TRBJ1-5
CASSRGQGRPQHF
>TRBV9|TRBJ2-3
CASSVNTDTQYF
>TRBV7-9|TRBJ2-3
CASSSPPKGANTDTQYF